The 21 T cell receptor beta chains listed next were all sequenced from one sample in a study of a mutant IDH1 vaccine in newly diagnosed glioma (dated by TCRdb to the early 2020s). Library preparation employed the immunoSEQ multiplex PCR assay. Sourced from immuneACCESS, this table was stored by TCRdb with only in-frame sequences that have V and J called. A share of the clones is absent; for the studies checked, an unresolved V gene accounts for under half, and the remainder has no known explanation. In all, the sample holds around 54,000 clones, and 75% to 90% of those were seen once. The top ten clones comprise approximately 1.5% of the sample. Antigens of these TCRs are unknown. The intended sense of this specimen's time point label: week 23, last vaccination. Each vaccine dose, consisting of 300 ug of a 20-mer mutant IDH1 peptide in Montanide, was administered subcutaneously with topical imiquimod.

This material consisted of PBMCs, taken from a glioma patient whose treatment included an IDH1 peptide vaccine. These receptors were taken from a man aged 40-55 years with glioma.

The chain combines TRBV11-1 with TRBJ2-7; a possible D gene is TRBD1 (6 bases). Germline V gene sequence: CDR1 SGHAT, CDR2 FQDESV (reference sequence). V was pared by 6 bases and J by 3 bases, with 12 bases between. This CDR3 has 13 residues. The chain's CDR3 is CASSQDRSYEQYF. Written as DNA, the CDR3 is TGTGCCAGCAGTCAGGACAGAAGCTACGAGCAGTACTTC. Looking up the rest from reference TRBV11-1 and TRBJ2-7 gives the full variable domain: EAEVAQSPRYKITEKSQAVAFWCDPISGHATLYWYRQILGQGPELLVQFQDESVVDDSQLPKDRFSAERLKGVDSTLKIQPAELGDSAMYLCASSQDRSYEQYFGPGTRLTVT.

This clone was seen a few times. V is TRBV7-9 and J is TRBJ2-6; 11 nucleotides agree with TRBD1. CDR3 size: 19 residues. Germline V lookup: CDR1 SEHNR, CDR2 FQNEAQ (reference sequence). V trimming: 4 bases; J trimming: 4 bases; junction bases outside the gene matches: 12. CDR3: CASSSGQGAHSRGANVLTF. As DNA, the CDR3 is TGTGCCAGCAGCTCCGGACAGGGGGCGCATTCTAGAGGGGCCAACGTCCTGACTTTC.

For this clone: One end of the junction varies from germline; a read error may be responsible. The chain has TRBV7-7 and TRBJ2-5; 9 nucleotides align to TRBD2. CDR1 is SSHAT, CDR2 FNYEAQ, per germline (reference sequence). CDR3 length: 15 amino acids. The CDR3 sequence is CASSLAAGGGETQYF. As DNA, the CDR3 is TGTGCTAGCAGCTTAGCCGCGGGAGGGGGAGAGACCCAGTACTTC.

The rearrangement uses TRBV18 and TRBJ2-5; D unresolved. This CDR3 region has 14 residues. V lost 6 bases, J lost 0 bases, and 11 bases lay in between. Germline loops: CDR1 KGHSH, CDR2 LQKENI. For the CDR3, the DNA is TGTGCCAGCTCCCCGATGGGGTACCAAGAGACCCAGTACTTC. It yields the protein CASSPMGYQETQYF.

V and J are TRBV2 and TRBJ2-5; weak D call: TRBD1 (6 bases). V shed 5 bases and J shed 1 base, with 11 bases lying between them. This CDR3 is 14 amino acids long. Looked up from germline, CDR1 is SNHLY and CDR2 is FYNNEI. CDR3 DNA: TGTGCCAGCAGTAATACAGGGATCCAAGAGACCCAGTACTTC. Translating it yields CASSNTGIQETQYF.

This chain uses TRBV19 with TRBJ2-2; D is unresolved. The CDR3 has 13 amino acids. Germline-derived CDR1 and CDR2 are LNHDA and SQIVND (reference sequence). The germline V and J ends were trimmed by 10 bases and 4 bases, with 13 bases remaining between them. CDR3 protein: CATATGPTGELFF. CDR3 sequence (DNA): TGTGCCACCGCTACTGGCCCCACCGGGGAGCTGTTTTTT.

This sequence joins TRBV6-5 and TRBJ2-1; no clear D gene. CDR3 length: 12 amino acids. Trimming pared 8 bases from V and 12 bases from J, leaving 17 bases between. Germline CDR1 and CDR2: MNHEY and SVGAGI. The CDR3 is CASQTGRKGQFF. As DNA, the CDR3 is TGTGCCAGCCAAACTGGGCGTAAAGGGCAGTTCTTC.

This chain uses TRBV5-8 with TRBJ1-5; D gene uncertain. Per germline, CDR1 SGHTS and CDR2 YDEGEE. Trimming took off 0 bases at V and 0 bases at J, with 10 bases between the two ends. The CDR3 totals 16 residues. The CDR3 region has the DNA TGTGCCAGCAGCTTGGAAGCCCGAGATAGCAATCAGCCCCAGCATTTT. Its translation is CASSLEARDSNQPQHF. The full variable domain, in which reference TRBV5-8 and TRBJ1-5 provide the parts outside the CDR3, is EAGVTQSPTHLIKTRGQQATLRCSPISGHTSVYWYQQALGLGLQFLLWYDEGEERNRGNFPPRFSGRQFPNYSSELNVNALELEDSALYLCASSLEARDSNQPQHFGDGTRLSIL.

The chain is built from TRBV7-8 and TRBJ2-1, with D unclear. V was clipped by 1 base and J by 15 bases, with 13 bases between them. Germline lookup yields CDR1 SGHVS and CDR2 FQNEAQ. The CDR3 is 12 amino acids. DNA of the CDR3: TGTGCCAGCAGCTTAGATGTCGCCCACTCGTTCTTC. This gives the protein CASSLDVAHSFF. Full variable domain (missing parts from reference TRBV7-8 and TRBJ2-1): GAGVSQSPRYKVAKRGQDVALRCDPISGHVSLFWYQQALGQGPEFLTYFQNEAQLDKSGLPSDRFFAERPEGSVSTLKIQRTQQEDSAVYLCASSLDVAHSFFGPGTRLTVL.

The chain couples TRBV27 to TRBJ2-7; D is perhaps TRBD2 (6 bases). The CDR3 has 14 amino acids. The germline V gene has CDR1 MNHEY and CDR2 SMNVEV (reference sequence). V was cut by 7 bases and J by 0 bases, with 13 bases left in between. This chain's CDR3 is CASKFSGGSYEQYF. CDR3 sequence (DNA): TGTGCCAGCAAATTTAGCGGAGGCTCCTACGAGCAGTACTTC.

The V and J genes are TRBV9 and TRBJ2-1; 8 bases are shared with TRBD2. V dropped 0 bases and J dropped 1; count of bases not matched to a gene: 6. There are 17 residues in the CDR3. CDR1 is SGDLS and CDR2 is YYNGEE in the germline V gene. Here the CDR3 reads CASSVGGGRLSYNEQFF. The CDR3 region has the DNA TGTGCCAGCAGCGTAGGGGGCGGGAGGCTTTCCTACAATGAGCAGTTCTTC.

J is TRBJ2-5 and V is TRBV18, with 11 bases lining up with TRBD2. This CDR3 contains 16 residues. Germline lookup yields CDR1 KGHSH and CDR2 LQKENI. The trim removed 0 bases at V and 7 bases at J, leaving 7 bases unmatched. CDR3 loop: CASSPPTSGTRGTQYF. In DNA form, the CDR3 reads TGTGCCAGCTCACCACCGACTAGCGGGACCCGGGGGACCCAGTACTTC.

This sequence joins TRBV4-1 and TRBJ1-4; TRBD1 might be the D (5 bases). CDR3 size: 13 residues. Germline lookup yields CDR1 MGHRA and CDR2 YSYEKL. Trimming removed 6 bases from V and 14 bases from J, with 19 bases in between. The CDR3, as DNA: TGCGCCAGCAGTCTCGGTCTCGACGGGGGGCTGTTTTTT. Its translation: CASSLGLDGGLFF.

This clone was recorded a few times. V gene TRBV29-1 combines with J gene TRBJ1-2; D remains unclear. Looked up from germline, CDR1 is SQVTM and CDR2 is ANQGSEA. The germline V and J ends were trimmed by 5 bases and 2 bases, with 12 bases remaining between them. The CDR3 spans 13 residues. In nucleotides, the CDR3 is TGCAGCGTTAACAGCCGGAGAAACTATGGCTACACCTTC. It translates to CSVNSRRNYGYTF.

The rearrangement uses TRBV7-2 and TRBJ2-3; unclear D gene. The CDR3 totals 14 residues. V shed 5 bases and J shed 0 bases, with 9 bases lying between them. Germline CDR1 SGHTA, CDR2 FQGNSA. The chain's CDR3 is CASSNRISTDTQYF. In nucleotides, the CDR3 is TGTGCCAGCAGCAACCGGATTAGCACAGATACGCAGTATTTT.

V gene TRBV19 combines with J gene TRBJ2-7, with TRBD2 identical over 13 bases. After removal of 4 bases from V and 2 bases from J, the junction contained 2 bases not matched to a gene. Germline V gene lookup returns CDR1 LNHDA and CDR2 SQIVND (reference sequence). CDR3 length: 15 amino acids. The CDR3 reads CASSKGLAGTYEQYF. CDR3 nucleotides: TGTGCCAGTAGTAAGGGACTAGCGGGAACCTACGAGCAGTACTTC. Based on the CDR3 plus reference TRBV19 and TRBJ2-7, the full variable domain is DGGITQSPKYLFRKEGQNVTLSCEQNLNHDAMYWYRQDPGQGLRLIYYSQIVNDFQKGDIAEGYSVSREKKESFPLTVTSAQKNPTAFYLCASSKGLAGTYEQYFGPGTRLTVT.

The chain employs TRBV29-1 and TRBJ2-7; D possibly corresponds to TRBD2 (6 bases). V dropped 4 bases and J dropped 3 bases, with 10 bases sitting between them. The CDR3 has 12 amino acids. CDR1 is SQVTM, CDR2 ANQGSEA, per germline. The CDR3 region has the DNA TGCAGCGTTGGCGGGAACATCTACGAGCAGTACTTC. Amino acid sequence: CSVGGNIYEQYF.

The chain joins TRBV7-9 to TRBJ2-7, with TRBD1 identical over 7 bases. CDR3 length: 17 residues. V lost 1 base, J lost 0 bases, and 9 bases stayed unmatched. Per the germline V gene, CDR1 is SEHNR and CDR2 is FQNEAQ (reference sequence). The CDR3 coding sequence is TGTGCCAGCAGCTTAGAGGGCGGAGACAGGGACTCCTACGAGCAGTACTTC. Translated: CASSLEGGDRDSYEQYF.

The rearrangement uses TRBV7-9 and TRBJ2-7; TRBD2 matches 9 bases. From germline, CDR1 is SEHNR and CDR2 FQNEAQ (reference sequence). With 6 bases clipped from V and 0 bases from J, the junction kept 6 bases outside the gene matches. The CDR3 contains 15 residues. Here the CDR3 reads CASSPTSGYSYEQYF. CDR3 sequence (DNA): TGTGCCAGCAGTCCAACTAGCGGGTACTCCTACGAGCAGTACTTC.

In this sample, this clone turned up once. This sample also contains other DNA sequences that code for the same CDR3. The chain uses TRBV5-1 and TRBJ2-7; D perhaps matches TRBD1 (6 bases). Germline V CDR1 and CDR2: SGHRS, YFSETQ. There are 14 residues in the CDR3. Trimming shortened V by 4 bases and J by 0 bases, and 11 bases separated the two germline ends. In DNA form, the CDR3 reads TGCGCCAGCAGCCCTCGACAGGCCTCCTACGAGCAGTACTTC. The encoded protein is CASSPRQASYEQYF.

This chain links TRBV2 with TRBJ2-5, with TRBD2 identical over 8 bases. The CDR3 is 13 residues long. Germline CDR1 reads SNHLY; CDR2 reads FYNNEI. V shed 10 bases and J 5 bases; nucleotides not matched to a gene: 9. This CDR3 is CANRAGVLETQYF. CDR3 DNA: TGTGCCAACCGAGCGGGAGTACTTGAGACCCAGTACTTC.